Shown below are 21 T cell receptor beta chains from a single sample sequenced in a study of cytotoxic CD8 clonotypes in ibrutinib-treated CLL. Clones were read by immunoSEQ multiplex PCR, and TCRdb kept only the in-frame ones, dropping some. Of approximately 45,000 clones listed, approximately 69% are singletons. Source: PBMCs, taken after 12 months of ibrutinib treatment. The origin of the receptors is a human donor with chronic lymphocytic leukemia.

V and J are TRBV7-3 and TRBJ2-7; 8 bases agree with TRBD1. This CDR3 comprises 15 residues. Germline V gene lookup returns CDR1 SGHTA and CDR2 FQGTGA. V lost 3 bases to trimming and J lost 0 bases; unmatched junction nucleotides: 4. The CDR3 DNA follows: TGTGCCAGCAGCTTCGGACAGGGATTCTCCTACGAGCAGTACTTC. Its translation is CASSFGQGFSYEQYF.

The gene calls are TRBV11-3 and TRBJ2-7, with 7 bases matching TRBD1. Germline V gene sequence: CDR1 SGHNT, CDR2 YENEEA. V lost 8 bases and J lost 5; bases outside the gene matches: 12. The CDR3 totals 14 residues. CDR3 residues: CASSDRDSYNEQYF. The CDR3 nucleotides are TGTGCCAGCTCCGACAGGGACAGTTACAACGAGCAGTACTTC.

The chain employs TRBV6-1 and TRBJ2-7; 7 nucleotides align to TRBD1. The CDR3 is 15 residues long. Germline loops: CDR1 MNHNS, CDR2 SASEGT. The J segment lost 0 bases and the V segment lost 7 bases, leaving 9 bases of the junction unmatched. The CDR3 is CASNPRQGGSYEQYF. The CDR3 DNA reads as TGTGCCAGCAATCCTCGACAGGGTGGCTCCTACGAGCAGTACTTC.

This clone was picked up a small number of times. The genes are TRBV7-8 and TRBJ1-2; no reliable D call. The CDR3 is 13 amino acids. CDR1 is SGHVS and CDR2 is FQNEAQ in the germline V gene. Trimming took 5 bases from V and 4 from J, leaving 11 bases between them. The CDR3 DNA reads TGTGCCAGCAGCCCTGACTTCGGCTATGGCTACACCTTC. It is translated as CASSPDFGYGYTF.

The V gene is TRBV9, the J gene TRBJ1-2; 8 bases map to TRBD1. This CDR3 is built from 14 residues. Germline assignment: CDR1 SGDLS and CDR2 YYNGEE. Trimming cost V 7 bases and J 8 bases; bases outside gene matches: 13. The CDR3 sequence is CASDVWGTGDGYTF. CDR3 coding DNA: TGTGCCAGCGACGTTTGGGGGACAGGAGACGGCTACACCTTC.

V usage is TRBV15 and J usage is TRBJ1-1, with no clear D. CDR1 and CDR2 (germline): LNHNV, YYDKDF (reference sequence). The CDR3 is made up of 13 amino acids. V was shortened by 0 bases and J by 6 bases, with 8 bases between the two germline ends. CDR3 loop: CATSRDLGSEAFF. The CDR3 nucleotides read TGTGCCACCAGCAGAGACCTGGGATCTGAAGCTTTCTTT.

The rearrangement links TRBV7-9 to TRBJ2-3, with D possibly matching TRBD2 (6 bases). The CDR3 totals 16 residues. V was clipped by 4 bases and J by 0 bases, with 14 bases between them. Germline V gene sequence: CDR1 SEHNR, CDR2 FQNEAQ (reference sequence). CDR3 in amino acids: CASSSWRDPSTDTQYF. DNA of the CDR3: TGTGCCAGCAGCTCCTGGCGGGATCCTAGCACAGATACGCAGTATTTT.

The rearrangement links TRBV2 to TRBJ1-5, with D uncertain. CDR1 is SNHLY and CDR2 is FYNNEI in the germline V gene. The CDR3 extends over 15 amino acids. V lost 6 bases and J lost 3, with 15 bases in between. The DNA for the CDR3 is TGTGCCAGCAGCCGCCTGAACACCCTCAATCAGCCCCAGCATTTT. The encoded protein is CASSRLNTLNQPQHF.

The chain carries TRBV27 and TRBJ1-5; 7 bases align to TRBD1. The germline gives CDR1 MNHEY, CDR2 SMNVEV (reference sequence). The CDR3 has 15 residues. Germline trimming cut 8 bases from V and 4 bases from J; bases unmatched to any gene: 11. CDR3 sequence: CASGRQGGGNQPQHF. The CDR3 region has the DNA TGTGCCAGCGGACGACAGGGCGGGGGGAATCAGCCCCAGCATTTT.

This clone was found a few times. This chain connects TRBV6-5 to TRBJ1-2; TRBD1 agrees at 8 bases. The CDR3 loop spans 16 amino acids. Germline CDR1 is MNHEY and CDR2 is SVGAGI. V lost 0 bases to trimming and J lost 4 bases; unmatched junction nucleotides: 7. The CDR3 protein is CASSYSYVQGAYGYTF. For the CDR3, the DNA is TGTGCCAGCAGTTACTCGTATGTTCAGGGGGCCTATGGCTACACCTTC.

This clone was counted a few times. The chain has TRBV4-1 and TRBJ1-2, with D tentatively TRBD1 (5 bases). CDR3 length: 15 amino acids. Germline-derived CDR1 and CDR2 are MGHRA and YSYEKL. The ends were cut back, 0 bases at V and 5 bases at J, with 13 bases in the middle. The CDR3 spells CASSQDLARTYGYTF. The CDR3 DNA is TGCGCCAGCAGCCAAGATCTTGCCAGGACATATGGCTACACCTTC.

The rearrangement joins TRBV4-1 to TRBJ2-7; D is possibly TRBD1 (6 bases). The V gene lost 1 base and the J gene lost 2 bases, with 18 bases spanning the gap. The CDR3 covers 17 residues. Germline lookup yields CDR1 MGHRA and CDR2 YSYEKL. The CDR3 nucleotides are TGCGCCAGCAGCCAAGTCCGTAGTACAGGGAGACCCTACGAGCAGTACTTC. Its translation: CASSQVRSTGRPYEQYF.

The CDR3 sequence is CASSPYRGYSNQPQHF. CDR3 nucleotides: TGTGCCAGCAGCCCTTACAGGGGATATAGCAATCAGCCCCAGCATTTT. The V call is TRBV5-8, the J call TRBJ1-5; 7 positions agree with TRBD1. CDR1 and CDR2 (germline): SGHTS, YDEGEE. The CDR3 spans 16 residues. The V and J ends lost 4 bases and 0 bases, in that order; junction bases with no gene match: 7.

This clone was detected only once. V and J are TRBV4-1 and TRBJ2-7; tentatively, D is TRBD2 (5 bases). The germline V gene has CDR1 MGHRA and CDR2 YSYEKL. There are 16 residues in the CDR3. Trimming pared 4 bases from V and 6 bases from J, leaving 22 bases between. CDR3 protein: CASSLTRFPLSGEQYF. Here the CDR3 DNA reads TGCGCCAGCAGCCTAACTAGGTTTCCCCTGTCTGGCGAGCAGTACTTC.

The chain couples TRBV15 to TRBJ1-1, with 11 bases matching TRBD1. Trimming took 3 bases from V and 0 from J; bases not matched to a gene: 3. This CDR3 is 16 amino acids long. Germline CDR1 is LNHNV and CDR2 is YYDKDF (reference sequence). The CDR3 nucleotides are TGTGCCACCAGCAGGGGGACAGGGGGATTGAACACTGAAGCTTTCTTT. Protein sequence: CATSRGTGGLNTEAFF.

The V and J genes are TRBV2 and TRBJ1-1; TRBD1 matches at 10 bases. J gave up 2 bases and V 6 bases, and 12 bases lay outside the gene matches. CDR3 length: 17 residues. In germline, CDR1 is SNHLY, CDR2 FYNNEI. The CDR3 coding sequence is TGTGCCAGCAGACACTCCGGGACAGGGGACCTAAACACTGAAGCTTTCTTT. Translated: CASRHSGTGDLNTEAFF.

CDR3 DNA: TGTGCCAGCAGCTCCGCCCCTCCTACTAGCGTCCCCGGAAGCGAGCAGTACTTC. This codes for CASSSAPPTSVPGSEQYF. V usage is TRBV11-2 and J usage is TRBJ2-7, with 7 bases aligning to TRBD2. Per the germline V gene, CDR1 is SGHAT and CDR2 is FQNNGV. With 4 bases clipped from V and 6 bases from J, the junction kept 21 bases outside the gene matches. The CDR3 spans 18 residues.

The chain couples TRBV2 to TRBJ2-4; D possibly uses TRBD1 or TRBD2 (5 bases each). This CDR3 spans 15 amino acids. CDR1 is SNHLY and CDR2 is FYNNEI in the germline V gene. V was clipped by 8 bases and J by 2 bases, with 16 bases between them. The CDR3 sequence: CASASKGESKNIQYF. The CDR3 DNA reads as TGTGCCAGCGCCTCAAAAGGGGAGTCCAAAAACATTCAGTACTTC.

The genes are TRBV5-1 and TRBJ1-2; no clear D. CDR1 is SGHRS and CDR2 is YFSETQ in the germline V gene. This CDR3 has 14 residues. V lost 6 bases, J lost 2 bases, and 14 bases lay in between. The DNA for the CDR3 is TGCGCCAGCACCTTAGACGGATTCAACTATGGCTACACCTTC. Translating it yields CASTLDGFNYGYTF.

This clone was observed a single time. The chain's CDR3 is CASSLTGLASETQYF. The CDR3 DNA is TGTGCCAGCAGCTTAACGGGACTAGCAAGCGAGACCCAGTACTTC. The chain joins TRBV7-3 to TRBJ2-5; TRBD2 agrees at 9 bases. With V trimmed by 0 bases and J by 5 bases, 4 bases remained unmatched. The CDR3 has 15 amino acids. The germline V gene encodes CDR1 SGHTA and CDR2 FQGTGA.

The chain employs TRBV7-6 and TRBJ1-6; D ambiguous. The CDR3 runs to 15 residues. V lost 4 bases to trimming and J lost 5 bases, with 12 bases between them. Germline V gene lookup returns CDR1 SGHVS and CDR2 FNYEAQ. The CDR3 sequence is CASSSDQIHNSPLHF. In DNA, the CDR3 is TGTGCCAGCAGCTCTGATCAGATTCATAATTCACCCCTCCACTTT.